These 19 T cell receptor beta chains originate from one sample sequenced in a study of blood T cells in healthy people across ages. For the second PCR, which ran for roughly 7 to 11 cycles, a sample-barcoded 5' primer and a J-beta primer mix were used. TCRdb independently ran MiXCR on the 5' RACE reads; one entry per CDR3 protein. The sample has approximately 770,000 distinct CDR3 sequences, roughly 60% seen once. The sequencing sample was made of blood. These receptors originate from a man aged 25 to 40 in good health.

The rearrangement joins TRBV29-1 to TRBJ1-1; D might be TRBD1 (5 bases). Germline V gene lookup returns CDR1 SQVTM and CDR2 ANQGSEA. V was pared by 5 bases and J by 8 bases, with 18 bases between. This CDR3 is 13 amino acids long. This CDR3 reads CSVKGLYTGEAFF. CDR3 coding DNA: TGCAGCGTTAAGGGACTTTACACTGGCGAAGCTTTCTTT.

The V and J genes are TRBV7-3 and TRBJ2-3, with D possibly matching TRBD1 (6 bases). CDR1 SGHTA and CDR2 FQGTGA come from the germline V gene. V gave up 2 bases and J gave up 5 bases, with 11 bases separating them. This CDR3 comprises 14 residues. CDR3 nucleotide sequence: TGTGCCAGCAGCTTAGTGGGGGCTTTAGATACGCAGTATTTT. Protein: CASSLVGALDTQYF. Complete variable domain (other parts from reference TRBV7-3 and TRBJ2-3): GAGVSQTPSNKVTEKGKYVELRCDPISGHTALYWYRQSLGQGPEFLIYFQGTGAADDSGLPNDRFFAVRPEGSVSTLKIQRTERGDSAVYLCASSLVGALDTQYFGPGTRLTVL.

This rearrangement joins TRBV6-5 to TRBJ1-4; 9 bases line up with TRBD1. The germline CDR1 and CDR2 sequences are MNHEY and SVGAGI. V trimming: 0 bases; J trimming: 7 bases; junction bases outside the gene matches: 3. The CDR3 has 15 residues. The CDR3 protein is CASSYSGTGSEKLFF. CDR3 sequence (DNA): TGTGCCAGCAGTTACTCTGGGACAGGGAGTGAAAAACTGTTTTTT.

This clonotype was detected a few times. The CDR3 protein is CASSPRFQGVAEAFF. The CDR3 DNA reads TGTGCCAGCAGCCCCCGGTTCCAGGGGGTCGCTGAAGCTTTCTTT. The chain employs TRBV14 and TRBJ1-1, with 7 bases fitting TRBD1. CDR1 SGHDN and CDR2 FVKESK come from the germline V gene. The CDR3 totals 15 residues. J gave up 6 bases and V 4 bases, and 11 bases lay outside the gene matches.

The chain couples TRBV29-1 to TRBJ2-7; a weak D match, TRBD2 (6 bases). The CDR3 is 14 residues long. V lost 4 bases to trimming and J lost 2 bases, with 15 bases between them. In germline, CDR1 is SQVTM, CDR2 ANQGSEA. The CDR3 reads CSVAPAGRTYEQYF. As DNA, the CDR3 is TGCAGCGTTGCCCCGGCAGGGAGGACCTACGAGCAGTACTTC.

The J gene is TRBJ1-4, the V gene TRBV7-9; weak D call: TRBD1 (5 bases). Germline loops: CDR1 SEHNR, CDR2 FQNEAQ (reference sequence). This CDR3 comprises 12 residues. Trimming stripped 5 bases from V and 12 bases from J, with 13 bases between. In DNA form, the CDR3 reads TGTGCCAGCAGCCCAAGCGGGGCAGAACTGTTTTTT. Its protein is CASSPSGAELFF.

V and J are TRBV15 and TRBJ2-7; 8 bases map to TRBD1. The V segment lost 5 bases and the J segment 3 bases; nucleotides outside the gene matches: 9. Germline V gene data show CDR1 as LNHNV and CDR2 as YYDKDF (reference sequence). The CDR3 consists of 15 residues. The CDR3, as DNA: TGTGCCACCAGCTTTAACAGGGGGAGGCTCTACGAGCAGTACTTC. As protein: CATSFNRGRLYEQYF.

The chain carries TRBV7-2 and TRBJ1-2, with no clear D. The length of the CDR3 is 13 residues. Germline-derived CDR1 and CDR2 are SGHTA and FQGNSA. Deletions cut 5 bases from V and 4 bases from J, with 11 bases between. The DNA of the CDR3 is TGTGCCAGCAGCCAATCCCTTGGCTATGGCTACACCTTC. This translates into CASSQSLGYGYTF. Supplemented by reference TRBV7-2 and TRBJ1-2, the full variable domain reads GAGVSQSPSNKVTEKGKDVELRCDPISGHTALYWYRQSLGQGLEFLIYFQGNSAPDKSGLPSDRFSAERTGGSVSTLTIQRTQQEDSAVYLCASSQSLGYGYTFGSGTRLTVV.

The chain has TRBV12-3 or TRBV12-4 and TRBJ1-1; no reliable D call. The length of the CDR3 is 11 residues. V was cut by 5 bases and J by 11 bases, with 12 bases left in between. CDR3 in amino acids: CASSRSGRAFF. CDR3 bases: TGTGCCAGCAGTAGGTCGGGTAGGGCTTTCTTT.

The chain couples TRBV14 to TRBJ2-3; D possibly corresponds to TRBD2 (5 bases). The V and J ends lost 0 bases and 6 bases respectively, with 10 bases between them. Germline values: CDR1 SGHDN, CDR2 FVKESK. This CDR3 is 14 amino acids long. CDR3 loop: CASSQEGWRDTQYF. The DNA for the CDR3 is TGTGCCAGCAGCCAAGAAGGCTGGAGGGATACGCAGTATTTT.

This chain links TRBV20-1 with TRBJ1-4, with D perhaps TRBD1 (5 bases). The germline V and J ends were trimmed by 0 bases and 6 bases, with 11 bases remaining between them. Germline values: CDR1 DFQATT, CDR2 SNEGSKA (reference sequence). The CDR3 length is 14 residues. CDR3 bases: TGCAGTGCTAGAGATCCTACGGGGGATGAAAAACTGTTTTTT. Protein sequence: CSARDPTGDEKLFF.

This clonotype was seen a few times. The chain has TRBV18 and TRBJ1-1, with D maybe TRBD1 (5 bases). Germline V gives CDR1 KGHSH, CDR2 LQKENI. V was trimmed by 3 bases and J by 4 bases, leaving 9 bases between them. The CDR3 runs to 13 residues. CDR3 amino acids: CASSPTGGTEAFF. The CDR3 DNA reads as TGTGCCAGCTCACCCACCGGGGGCACTGAAGCTTTCTTT.

The sample holds a few counts of this clonotype. The chain couples TRBV11-1 to TRBJ2-4; TRBD1 matches at 8 bases. The assigned J gene may be wrong: the sequence end matches TRBJ2-7 better. In germline, CDR1 is SGHAT, CDR2 FQDESV (reference sequence). This CDR3 contains 15 residues. In DNA form, the CDR3 reads TGTGCCAGCAGCTTAGCAAACGACAGGGGACGCGAGCAGTACTTC. It encodes CASSLANDRGREQYF.

The V and J genes are TRBV6-2 or TRBV6-3 and TRBJ2-5; 8 nucleotides match TRBD1. Trimming cost V 0 bases and J 2 bases; bases outside gene matches: 8. Germline CDR1 and CDR2: MNHEY and SVGEGT. This CDR3 is built from 17 residues. The CDR3 region is CASSYSRQGPPQETQYF. The DNA of the CDR3 is TGTGCCAGCAGTTACTCTCGACAGGGGCCACCTCAAGAGACCCAGTACTTC.

The rearrangement joins TRBV5-4 to TRBJ2-3; D may be TRBD1 (5 bases). The CDR3 is 17 amino acids. Germline CDR1 is SGHNT and CDR2 is YYREEE (reference sequence). The ends were cut back, 0 bases at V and 6 bases at J, with 20 bases in the middle. The CDR3 spells CASSLDLWGLAEDTQYF. The CDR3 DNA reads as TGTGCCAGCAGCTTGGACCTTTGGGGCCTTGCGGAGGATACGCAGTATTTT.

This clonotype has more than one count but fewer than ten. This chain joins TRBV7-2 and TRBJ2-7; possible D gene TRBD2, 5 bases. In germline, CDR1 is SGHTA, CDR2 FQGNSA. V was trimmed by 2 bases and J by 3 bases, leaving 11 bases between them. CDR3 length equals 14 residues. CDR3 in amino acids: CASSLNSGIYEQYF. The CDR3 DNA sequence: TGTGCCAGCAGCTTAAATTCGGGGATCTACGAGCAGTACTTC.

This clonotype was counted a single time. This chain joins TRBV3-1 and TRBJ2-3; possibly TRBD2 for D (5 bases). The V end was cut by 1 base, the J end by 5 bases, with 13 bases between. The CDR3 extends over 15 amino acids. Germline CDR1 reads LGHDT; CDR2 reads YNNKEL (reference sequence). DNA of the CDR3: TGTGCCAGCAGCCAAGTCCCAGGAGGCATAGATACGCAGTATTTT. Protein sequence: CASSQVPGGIDTQYF.

The chain carries TRBV28 and TRBJ2-7; TRBD2 agrees at 11 bases. The germline V gene has CDR1 MDHEN and CDR2 SYDVKM. The CDR3 loop spans 19 amino acids. J was trimmed by 7 bases and V by 3 bases; bases with no gene match: 20. CDR3 sequence: CASSFPYLLAGVLHNEQYF. Here the CDR3 DNA reads TGTGCCAGCAGTTTTCCTTACCTACTAGCGGGAGTCCTACACAATGAGCAGTACTTC.

Regarding this clonotype: The junction differs from germline at one of its ends, possibly a read error. The V and J genes are TRBV6-5 and TRBJ2-3; maybe TRBD2 (5 bases). The CDR3 runs to 14 residues. Germline lookup yields CDR1 MNHEY and CDR2 SVGAGI. The CDR3 spells CASSYTGTTDTRYF. The CDR3 bases are TGTGCCAGCAGTTACACGGGAACCACAGATACGCGGTATTTT.